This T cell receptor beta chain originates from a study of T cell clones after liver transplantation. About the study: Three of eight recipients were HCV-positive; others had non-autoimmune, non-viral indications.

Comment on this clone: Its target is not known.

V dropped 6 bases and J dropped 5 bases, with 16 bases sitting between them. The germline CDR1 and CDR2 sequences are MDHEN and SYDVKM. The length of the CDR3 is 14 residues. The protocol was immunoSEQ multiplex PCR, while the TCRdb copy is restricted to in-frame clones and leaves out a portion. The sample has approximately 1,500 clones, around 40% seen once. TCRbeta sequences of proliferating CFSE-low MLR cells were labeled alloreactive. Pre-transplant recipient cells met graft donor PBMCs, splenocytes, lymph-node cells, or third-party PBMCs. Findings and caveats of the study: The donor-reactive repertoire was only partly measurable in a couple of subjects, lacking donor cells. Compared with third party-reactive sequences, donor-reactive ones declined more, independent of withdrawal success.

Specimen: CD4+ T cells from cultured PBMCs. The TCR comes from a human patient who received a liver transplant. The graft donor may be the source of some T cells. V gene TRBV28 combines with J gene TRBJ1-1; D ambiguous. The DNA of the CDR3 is TGTGCCAGCAGGCGAAGTGGGCAGGCAACTGAAGCTTTCTTT. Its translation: CASRRSGQATEAFF.